The 29 T cell receptor beta chains below all came from one sample that was sequenced in a study of regulatory T cells in long-lasting Graves disease. Through Arm-PCR of CDR3 regions and iRepertoire HTBI primers, TCR beta libraries were built. TCRdb analysed the multiplex PCR reads with MiXCR anew, one entry per CDR3 protein. The sample lists around 460,000 distinct CDR3 sequences, approximately 23% occurring once. Time point of the sample: persistent/refractory GD, antithyroid drugs over 5 years with positive TRAb. The authors made the TCR library using RNA they extracted from PBMCs. Here the sequenced sample was peripheral blood mononuclear cells (PBMCs), taken when the disease was refractory, from a patient treated with antithyroid drugs. These receptors originate from a female donor with Graves disease.

The sample holds many counts of this clonotype. The V call is TRBV12-3 or TRBV12-4, the J call TRBJ1-2; possibly TRBD1 for D (5 bases). V was clipped by 7 bases and J by 4 bases, with 16 bases between them. CDR3 size: 14 residues. Here the CDR3 DNA reads TGTGCCAGCAATACCCAGGGTTACCTCTATGGCTACACCTTC. Its protein product is CASNTQGYLYGYTF.

The chain employs TRBV28 and TRBJ2-2; D unresolved. V gave up 6 bases and J gave up 5 bases, with 19 bases separating them. CDR1 and CDR2 (germline): MDHEN, SYDVKM. The CDR3 runs to 16 residues. CDR3 amino acids: CASRRLRAGPTGELFF. The CDR3 DNA reads as TGTGCCAGCAGACGTCTGCGCGCCGGGCCGACCGGGGAGCTGTTTTTT.

This clonotype appeared many times. The chain links TRBV2 to TRBJ2-7; 10 nucleotides agree with TRBD2. The CDR3 sequence is 13 residues long. Germline CDR1 SNHLY, CDR2 FYNNEI. V dropped 2 bases and J dropped 6; count of bases not matched to a gene: 1. The CDR3 is CASSELAGVEQYF. The CDR3 nucleotides read TGTGCCAGCAGTGAACTAGCGGGAGTCGAGCAGTACTTC.

This clonotype was observed at least ten times. The J gene is TRBJ1-4, the V gene TRBV28; no clear D gene. Trimming cost V 5 bases and J 4 bases, with 11 bases left between them. Germline-derived CDR1 and CDR2 are MDHEN and SYDVKM. This CDR3 is 14 amino acids long. CDR3 nucleotides: TGTGCCAGCAGTATACAGAGCGATAATGAAAAACTGTTTTTT. It codes for CASSIQSDNEKLFF. Based on the CDR3 plus reference TRBV28 and TRBJ1-4, the full variable domain is DVKVTQSSRYLVKRTGEKVFLECVQDMDHENMFWYRQDPGLGLRLIYFSYDVKMKEKGDIPEGYSVSREKKERFSLILESASTNQTSMYLCASSIQSDNEKLFFGSGTQLSVL.

This clonotype was observed at least ten times. The rearrangement links TRBV28 to TRBJ2-7; D is possibly TRBD1 (6 bases). Germline V CDR1 and CDR2: MDHEN, SYDVKM. The CDR3 is made up of 13 amino acids. Trimming shortened V by 6 bases and J by 4 bases, and 13 bases separated the two germline ends. CDR3 region: CASSHGQLYEQYF. CDR3 DNA: TGTGCCAGCAGCCATGGACAGCTTTACGAGCAGTACTTC.

Many counts were recorded for this clonotype. J is TRBJ2-7 and V is TRBV28; tentatively, D is TRBD1 or TRBD2 (7 bases each). CDR3 size: 14 residues. Trimming cost V 8 bases and J 3 bases, with 17 bases left between them. Germline loops: CDR1 MDHEN, CDR2 SYDVKM. CDR3 in amino acids: CASAGGDSRYEQYF. The CDR3 DNA sequence: TGTGCCAGCGCAGGGGGGGACAGTCGCTACGAGCAGTACTTC.

This sequence joins TRBV9 and TRBJ2-1; D is tentatively TRBD1 or TRBD2 (5 bases each). Germline CDR1 SGDLS, CDR2 YYNGEE. V was trimmed by 0 bases and J by 9 bases, leaving 16 bases between them. CDR3 length equals 15 residues. The CDR3: CASSVVTGAWVEQFF. The CDR3, as DNA: TGTGCCAGCAGCGTAGTCACCGGGGCGTGGGTTGAGCAGTTCTTC. Full variable domain (rest looked up from reference TRBV9 and TRBJ2-1): DSGVTQTPKHLITATGQRVTLRCSPRSGDLSVYWYQQSLDQGLQFLIQYYNGEERAKGNILERFSAQQFPDLHSELNLSSLELGDSALYFCASSVVTGAWVEQFFGPGTRLTVL.

This clonotype has only a few counts. J is TRBJ1-5 and V is TRBV28, with D uncertain. V was clipped by 6 bases and J by 11 bases, with 11 bases between them. CDR1 is MDHEN, CDR2 SYDVKM, per germline. This CDR3 has 11 residues. CDR3 residues: CASSPNGAQHF. Written as DNA, the CDR3 is TGTGCCAGCAGCCCTAATGGGGCCCAGCATTTT. Looking up the rest from reference TRBV28 and TRBJ1-5 gives the full variable domain: DVKVTQSSRYLVKRTGEKVFLECVQDMDHENMFWYRQDPGLGLRLIYFSYDVKMKEKGDIPEGYSVSREKKERFSLILESASTNQTSMYLCASSPNGAQHFGDGTRLSIL.

The sample holds a few counts of this clonotype. The J gene is TRBJ1-5, the V gene TRBV20-1, with 8 positions matching TRBD1. Germline trimming cut 4 bases from V and 6 bases from J; bases unmatched to any gene: 5. CDR3 length: 13 residues. The V gene's germline CDR1 is DFQATT and CDR2 SNEGSKA (reference sequence). The CDR3 DNA reads as TGCAGTGCTACGACAGGGGTGGGTCAGCCCCAGCATTTT. Its translation: CSATTGVGQPQHF.

Points on this clonotype: The junction shows a germline mismatch at one end, possibly a read error. The chain employs TRBV6-2 or TRBV6-3 and TRBJ2-7, with D unresolved. Per the germline V gene, CDR1 is MNHEY and CDR2 is SVGEGT. The CDR3 consists of 15 residues. CDR3 sequence reads: CASSAVSDGSCEQYF. The CDR3 DNA sequence: TGTGCCAGCAGTGCAGTGTCAGACGGATCCTGCGAGCAGTACTTC.

This clonotype was counted a single time. The chain is built from TRBV30 and TRBJ2-6; TRBD2 might be the D (7 bases). Trimming shortened V by 0 bases and J by 4 bases, and 16 bases separated the two germline ends. Per germline, CDR1 GTSNPN and CDR2 SVGIG (reference sequence). This CDR3 has 17 amino acids. Here the CDR3 DNA reads TGTGCCTGGAGTGTAAGCGGGAACAGGGCCGGGGCCAACGTCCTGACTTTC. Its translation is CAWSVSGNRAGANVLTF.

This clonotype was detected many times. This chain links TRBV7-2 with TRBJ1-2; D is unresolved. This CDR3 has 14 residues. V lost 5 bases, J lost 4 bases, and 14 bases lay in between. The germline gives CDR1 SGHTA, CDR2 FQGNSA. CDR3 sequence: CASSPEGRFYGYTF. CDR3 in DNA: TGTGCCAGCAGCCCAGAAGGACGGTTCTATGGCTACACCTTC.

This clonotype was found a few times. The V gene is TRBV13, the J gene TRBJ2-7, with TRBD2 matching 8 bases. V was clipped by 0 bases and J by 5 bases; unmatched bases: 12. CDR3 length equals 17 residues. In germline, CDR1 is PRHDT, CDR2 FYEKMQ (reference sequence). CDR3 region: CASSLGVAASGYHEQYF. CDR3 DNA: TGTGCCAGCAGCTTAGGGGTGGCGGCTAGCGGGTACCACGAGCAGTACTTC.

Comments on this clonotype: Being one base from a much bigger clone, this may be a read error. The chain links TRBV12-3 or TRBV12-4 to TRBJ1-1; D may be TRBD1 (6 bases). V lost 5 bases to trimming and J lost 1 base, with 11 bases between them. The CDR3 is 14 residues long. The CDR3 DNA sequence: TGTGCCAGCAGTACCGGGGGCTCGAACACTGAAGCTTTCTTT. Translated, it gives CASSTGGSNTEAFF.

The chain joins TRBV5-5 to TRBJ2-3; tentatively, D is TRBD1 (6 bases). CDR3 length: 15 amino acids. V was clipped by 4 bases and J by 5 bases, with 17 bases between them. Germline CDR1 is SGHKS and CDR2 is YYEKEE (reference sequence). DNA for the CDR3: TGTGCCAGCAGCGGTGGTGGGGGCGTGGGAGATACGCAGTATTTT. Translating it yields CASSGGGGVGDTQYF.

The V gene is TRBV9, the J gene TRBJ2-7; 11 nucleotides line up with TRBD2. V trimming: 0 bases; J trimming: 2 bases; junction bases outside the gene matches: 7. Looked up from germline, CDR1 is SGDLS and CDR2 is YYNGEE. The CDR3 spans 17 residues. CDR3 in amino acids: CASSVAAVAGGPYEQYF. In nucleotides, the CDR3 is TGTGCCAGCAGCGTAGCGGCGGTAGCGGGGGGGCCCTACGAGCAGTACTTC.

The chain carries TRBV9 and TRBJ1-1; 7 bases are a match to TRBD1. This CDR3 is 14 amino acids long. Germline V CDR1 and CDR2: SGDLS, YYNGEE. Trimming cost V 7 bases and J 0 bases; bases outside gene matches: 6. CDR3 sequence reads: CASAAGTVNTEAFF. CDR3 in DNA: TGTGCCAGCGCCGCCGGGACAGTGAACACTGAAGCTTTCTTT.

The chain employs TRBV3-1 and TRBJ2-5; D call uncertain. The DNA matches TRBJ2-1 better at its end, which makes the J call doubtful. Germline V gene data show CDR1 as LGHDT and CDR2 as YNNKEL (reference sequence). This CDR3 spans 14 amino acids. The CDR3 loop reads CASSQAIHLNEQFF. The CDR3 DNA follows: TGTGCCAGCAGCCAAGCGATTCACTTGAATGAGCAGTTCTTC.

A note on this clonotype: A single base separates this from a much larger clone, so it may be a read error. The CDR3 end shows no conserved phenylalanine or tryptophan, and so a read error is likely. Here the CDR3 reads CASSYGRQAFL. The CDR3 bases are TGTGCCAGCAGTTATGGGCGACAAGCTTTCCTT. V usage is TRBV6-5 and J usage is TRBJ1-1; D gene ambiguous. V lost 3 bases to trimming and J lost 9 bases, with 8 bases between them. Per the germline V gene, CDR1 is MNHEY and CDR2 is SVGAGI. The CDR3 length is 11 residues.

The chain recombines TRBV6-2 or TRBV6-3 with TRBJ1-5; D is undetermined. The CDR3 contains 14 residues. Trimming removed 2 bases from V and 7 bases from J, with 12 bases in between. CDR1 is MNHEY, CDR2 SVGEGT, per germline. The CDR3 protein is CASSYGPSRQPQHF. Here the CDR3 DNA reads TGTGCCAGCAGTTACGGCCCCTCCCGACAGCCCCAGCATTTT.

The chain recombines TRBV6-1 with TRBJ2-1; D unclear. Per the germline V gene, CDR1 is MNHNS and CDR2 is SASEGT. The CDR3 has 14 amino acids. V was cut by 7 bases and J by 1 base, with 11 bases left in between. The CDR3 coding sequence is TGTGCCAGCAACCCGGTCGGGTCCTACAATGAGCAGTTCTTC. Protein product: CASNPVGSYNEQFF.

This clonotype was recorded many times. The genes are TRBV28 and TRBJ2-7; TRBD1 agrees at 9 bases. The germline V gene has CDR1 MDHEN and CDR2 SYDVKM. This CDR3 region has 17 residues. The junction had 14 bases not matched to a gene; V was cut back by 8 bases and J by 0 bases. This chain's CDR3 is CASSSSFGTGSSYEQYF. CDR3 nucleotides: TGTGCCAGCTCCTCCTCCTTTGGGACAGGGAGCTCCTACGAGCAGTACTTC.

The sample holds many counts of this clonotype. V is TRBV12-3 or TRBV12-4 and J is TRBJ2-5; a weak D match, TRBD1 (6 bases). Trimming cost V 5 bases and J 2 bases, with 12 bases left between them. This CDR3 spans 14 amino acids. The CDR3 bases are TGTGCCAGCAGTCCAGGAGACAGGCAAGAGACCCAGTACTTC. As protein: CASSPGDRQETQYF.

In this sample, this clonotype turned up many times. V and J are TRBV12-3 or TRBV12-4 and TRBJ1-5, with 9 bases fitting TRBD1. J gave up 8 bases and V 5 bases, and 7 bases lay outside the gene matches. This CDR3 region has 14 residues. The CDR3 nucleotides are TGTGCCAGCAGTCTCGGACAGGGGAGGGAGCCCCAGCATTTT. Translation gives CASSLGQGREPQHF.

The sample holds many counts of this clonotype. The CDR3 sequence: CASSGMGQGAQSPLHF. In nucleotides, the CDR3 is TGTGCCAGCAGTGGTATGGGACAGGGGGCGCAGTCACCCCTCCACTTT. The rearrangement joins TRBV2 to TRBJ1-6; 12 bases are shared with TRBD1. V lost 4 bases to trimming and J lost 10 bases; unmatched junction nucleotides: 8. The CDR3 has 16 residues. Looked up from germline, CDR1 is SNHLY and CDR2 is FYNNEI.

This clonotype was detected ten times or more. This chain connects TRBV20-1 to TRBJ1-5, with D possibly matching TRBD1 (5 bases). This CDR3 comprises 14 residues. CDR1 and CDR2 from the germline V gene are DFQATT and SNEGSKA (reference sequence). The V end was cut by 0 bases, the J end by 8 bases, with 14 bases between. The CDR3 DNA is TGCAGTGCTAGAGAGGGTTATGGGACGAAGCCCCAGCATTTT. Translated, it gives CSAREGYGTKPQHF.

A remark on this clonotype: Since the CDR3 does not end with the conserved phenylalanine or tryptophan, this likely comes from a read error. The gene calls are TRBV20-1 and TRBJ2-7, with D possibly being TRBD2 (5 bases). In germline, CDR1 is DFQATT, CDR2 SNEGSKA (reference sequence). V gave up 8 bases and J gave up 2 bases, with 10 bases separating them. The CDR3 consists of 11 residues. The CDR3 sequence: CSLWGAYEQYL. The CDR3 DNA follows: TGCAGTCTATGGGGAGCCTACGAGCAGTACCTC.

This clonotype was detected ten times or more. The genes are TRBV7-2 and TRBJ2-7; D unclear. Germline assignment: CDR1 SGHTA and CDR2 FQGNSA. The CDR3 contains 11 residues. V shed 3 bases and J shed 6 bases, with 6 bases lying between them. CDR3 residues: CASSLTSEQYF. The CDR3 bases are TGTGCCAGCAGCTTGACGTCCGAGCAGTACTTC.

This clonotype was seen a few times. This rearrangement joins TRBV5-1 to TRBJ2-7, with D perhaps being TRBD1 or TRBD2 (5 bases each). CDR3 length: 11 residues. Germline CDR1 is SGHRS and CDR2 is YFSETQ. V gave up 5 bases and J gave up 6 bases, with 9 bases separating them. CDR3 residues: CASSVGGEQYF. The CDR3 region has the DNA TGCGCCAGCAGTGTTGGGGGCGAGCAGTACTTC.